The 3 T cell receptor beta chains below were found in one sample sequenced in a study of blood T cell repertoires in COVID-19. Repertoires were generated with immunoSEQ multiplex PCR, while TCRdb's copy carries only in-frame clones and drops some. This sample has about 270,000 clones, with 83% found just once. The sequencing input was peripheral blood. The receptors stem from a woman in her 50s who had recovered from COVID-19.

The CDR3 nucleotides read TGTGCCAGCTTAGCGGCATTTGGCGACACCGGGGAGCTGTTTTTT. Translated, it gives CASLAAFGDTGELFF. The chain combines TRBV7-9 with TRBJ2-2; a weak D match, TRBD2 (6 bases). The V end lost 8 bases, the J end lost 3 bases, and 16 bases lay between the germline ends. Per germline, CDR1 SEHNR and CDR2 FQNEAQ (reference sequence). CDR3 length: 15 residues. Using reference TRBV7-9 and TRBJ2-2 for the parts outside the CDR3, the full variable domain is DTGVSQNPRHKITKRGQNVTFRCDPISEHNRLYWYRQTLGQGPEFLTYFQNEAQLEKSRLLSDRFSAERPKGSFSTLEIQRTEQGDSAMYLCASLAAFGDTGELFFGEGSRLTVL.

J is TRBJ2-7 and V is TRBV7-2, with D maybe TRBD2 (6 bases). Trimming removed 3 bases from V and 1 base from J, with 16 bases in between. The CDR3 contains 16 residues. Germline-derived CDR1 and CDR2 are SGHTA and FQGNSA. CDR3 loop: CASSLSSRDSSYEQYF. The CDR3 DNA sequence: TGTGCCAGCAGCTTGTCGAGCCGGGACTCTTCCTACGAGCAGTACTTC.

Concerning this clone itself: Other DNA sequences in this sample translate to the same CDR3. The chain combines TRBV28 with TRBJ1-2; 7 bases fit TRBD1. Germline V gives CDR1 MDHEN, CDR2 SYDVKM. This CDR3 comprises 13 residues. V trimming: 7 bases; J trimming: 4 bases; junction bases outside the gene matches: 6. The CDR3 DNA reads as TGTGCCAGCACCCGGGGACAGACCTATGGCTACACCTTC. It yields the protein CASTRGQTYGYTF.